The entry below gives a single TCR beta chain sequence along with its context. Antigen specificity is unknown. These data belong to a study of cytomegalovirus exposure and HLA in healthy donors. About the research overall: A previous analysis identified 117 million unique TCR beta sequences derived from about 180 million T cells.

Germline V gene sequence: CDR1 SGHKS, CDR2 YYEKEE (reference sequence). V shed 3 bases and J 2 bases; nucleotides not matched to a gene: 5. The CDR3 has 16 amino acids. Despite likely unrecorded immune exposures, the donors were nominally healthy at the time of sampling. Study-level findings and limits: In a later analysis, HLA-C alleles had the fewest associated TCRs, DRB1 alleles the most. Reports described diagnosis of cytomegalovirus status by the classifier as highly specific and sensitive.

Use of 60 Vbeta and 13 Jbeta primers characterized the PCR. Data came from immunoSEQ multiplex PCR; TCRdb stores just in-frame clones and leaves some out. The profile shows under 150,000 clones, around three quarters of them singletons. Sample: PBMCs. The TCR sequence derives from a man aged 35 to 55 in good health and CMV-seronegative. The chain carries TRBV5-5 and TRBJ2-2; 9 bases are shared with TRBD1. The CDR3: CASSYGTGLNTGELFF. CDR3 DNA sequence: TGTGCCAGCAGCTACGGGACAGGGCTCAACACCGGGGAGCTGTTTTTT.